This T cell receptor (beta chain) was identified in a study of control samples from healthy donors and cancer patients. Per the germline V gene, CDR1 is SGDLS and CDR2 is YYNGEE. V lost 4 bases to trimming and J lost 1 base, with 11 bases between them. The CDR3 consists of 14 residues. Assay: immunoSEQ multiplex PCR; the TCRdb copy retains only in-frame clones and omits some. Altogether about 170,000 clones are present, almost 90% being singletons, with the ten largest covering over 4%. Sequences were obtained from blood. The J gene is TRBJ1-1, the V gene TRBV9; no reliable D call. This sequence was found in a woman aged 25 to 39 in good health. This CDR3 is CASSPLGWNTEAFF. The CDR3 DNA is TGTGCCAGCAGCCCCTTGGGGTGGAACACTGAAGCTTTCTTT.